The 8 T cell receptor beta chains listed next were all sequenced from one sample in a study of regulatory T cells in long-lasting Graves disease. Time point here: newly diagnosed GD, antithyroid drugs for less than 3 months. Extracted PBMC RNA gave rise to the TCR library. Arm-PCR of CDR3 regions and iRepertoire HTBI primers were the basis on which TCR beta libraries were built. MiXCR, applied by TCRdb to the multiplex PCR reads, yields one record per CDR3 protein. The sample lists about 360,000 distinct CDR3 sequences, roughly 16% seen once, with around 20% in the top ten. These records were also assigned to another study, of T cells in Graves' hyperthyroidism and ophthalmopathy.

Specimen: peripheral blood mononuclear cells (PBMCs), collected at new diagnosis, from a patient treated with antithyroid drugs. The receptors originated from a woman younger than 30 with Graves disease.

The chain is built from TRBV5-5 and TRBJ2-3, with D perhaps TRBD2 (6 bases). Looked up from germline, CDR1 is SGHKS and CDR2 is YYEKEE (reference sequence). With 2 bases removed from V and 2 bases from J, the gap between germline ends came to 15 bases. The CDR3 is 16 residues long. This CDR3 reads CASSLFWDSFTDTQYF. The CDR3, as DNA: TGTGCCAGCAGCTTATTTTGGGACTCATTCACAGATACGCAGTATTTT. Full variable domain (missing parts from reference TRBV5-5 and TRBJ2-3): DAGVTQSPTHLIKTRGQQVTLRCSPISGHKSVSWYQQVLGQGPQFIFQYYEKEERGRGNFPDRFSARQFPNYSSELNVNALLLGDSALYLCASSLFWDSFTDTQYFGPGTRLTVL.

This clonotype occurred many times. V is TRBV2 and J is TRBJ2-5; TRBD2 matches at 9 bases. The V and J ends lost 11 bases and 4 bases, in that order; junction bases with no gene match: 11. CDR1 and CDR2 from the germline V gene are SNHLY and FYNNEI. The CDR3 spans 14 residues. The CDR3 coding sequence is TGTGCCCGGACGATAGCGGGGGAAGGAGAGACCCAGTACTTC. This sequence encodes CARTIAGEGETQYF.

This clonotype has at least ten counts. The chain couples TRBV12-3 or TRBV12-4 to TRBJ2-7; 10 bases are a match to TRBD1. The CDR3 is 13 amino acids. Germline trimming cut 6 bases from V and 6 bases from J; bases unmatched to any gene: 5. The CDR3 region is CASSKTGGTEQYF. CDR3 coding DNA: TGTGCCAGCAGCAAGACAGGGGGCACCGAGCAGTACTTC.

This clonotype has a handful of counts. This sequence joins TRBV29-1 and TRBJ1-2; possible D gene TRBD1, 6 bases. Germline CDR1 reads SQVTM; CDR2 reads ANQGSEA. This CDR3 contains 12 residues. V gave up 3 bases and J gave up 8 bases, with 13 bases separating them. The CDR3 DNA reads TGCAGCGTTGAGAACAGGGTAGGAGGCTACACCTTC. It encodes CSVENRVGGYTF.

This clonotype has only a few counts. This chain links TRBV25-1 with TRBJ2-7; the match to TRBD1 covers 8 bases. Per the germline V gene, CDR1 is MGHDK and CDR2 is SYGVNS. The CDR3 contains 14 residues. V was clipped by 6 bases and J by 6 bases; unmatched bases: 10. Here the CDR3 DNA reads TGTGCCAGCAGAGAGACAGGGGTAACGTCCGAGCAGTACTTC. Translation: CASRETGVTSEQYF.

This clonotype was seen at least ten times. The genes are TRBV5-1 and TRBJ2-3; 11 bases line up with TRBD2. The CDR3 contains 16 residues. Per germline, CDR1 SGHRS and CDR2 YFSETQ. Trimming cost V 4 bases and J 2 bases; bases outside gene matches: 6. The CDR3 loop is CASSQGLAASTDTQYF. CDR3 DNA: TGCGCCAGCAGCCAGGGACTAGCGGCGTCCACAGATACGCAGTATTTT.

This clonotype was picked up many times. The chain recombines TRBV5-6 with TRBJ2-7; TRBD2 aligns across 9 bases. The V gene's germline CDR1 is SGHDT and CDR2 YYEEEE. The CDR3 totals 16 residues. V was pared by 0 bases and J by 7 bases, with 11 bases of the junction left unmatched. The CDR3 reads CASSLGIGGRAGEQYF. CDR3 DNA: TGTGCCAGCAGCTTGGGAATCGGCGGGAGGGCGGGAGAGCAGTACTTC.

The V call is TRBV28, the J call TRBJ1-4; the D is unclear. Germline CDR1 is MDHEN and CDR2 is SYDVKM. Trimming took 1 base from V and 0 from J, leaving 9 bases between them. The CDR3 sequence is 16 residues long. CDR3 DNA: TGTGCCAGCAGTTTATTATCCGGTTCAACTAATGAAAAACTGTTTTTT. This gives the protein CASSLLSGSTNEKLFF.